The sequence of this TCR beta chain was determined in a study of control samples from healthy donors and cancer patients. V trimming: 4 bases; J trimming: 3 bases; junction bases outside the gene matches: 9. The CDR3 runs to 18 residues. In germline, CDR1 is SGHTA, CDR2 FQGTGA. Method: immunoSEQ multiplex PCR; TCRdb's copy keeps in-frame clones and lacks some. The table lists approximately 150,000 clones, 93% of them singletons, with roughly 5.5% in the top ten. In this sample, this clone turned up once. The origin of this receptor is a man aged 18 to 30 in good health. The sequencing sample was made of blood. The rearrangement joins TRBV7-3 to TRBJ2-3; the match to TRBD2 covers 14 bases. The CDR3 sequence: CASSSPPGTSGRTDTQYF. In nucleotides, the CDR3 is TGTGCCAGCAGCTCGCCTCCCGGGACTAGCGGGAGAACAGATACGCAGTATTTT.